This T cell receptor beta chain derives from a study of blood T cell repertoires in COVID-19. The overall study: COVID-19 samples from acute and convalescent phases originated in the United States, Italy and Spain.

The participants were between roughly 18 and 90 years old and came from some 23 US areas. A COVID-19 case was met by exposed participants within 2 weeks before study entry. TCRdb's copy holds only in-frame clones and misses some; the assay was immunoSEQ multiplex PCR. The sample lists hundreds of thousands of clones; around 84% were seen once. The CDR3 covers 15 residues. V lost 2 bases and J lost 8, with 15 bases in between. Germline values: CDR1 SGHNT, CDR2 YENEEA. V usage is TRBV11-3 and J usage is TRBJ2-2, with no clear D. The sequence came from a man aged 40-49 years who had been exposed to COVID-19. Material: PBMCs or T cells enriched from blood (not recorded which). In DNA, the CDR3 is TGTGCCAGCAGCTTATCTGGTTTAGAATTGGGGGAGCTGTTTTTT. Protein product: CASSLSGLELGELFF.